The 2 T cell receptor beta chains below were found in one sample sequenced in a study of blood T cell repertoires in COVID-19 (dated by TCRdb to the early 2020s). Libraries were prepared through the immunoSEQ multiplex PCR assay. TCRdb mirrors the immuneACCESS table, restricted to in-frame sequences. Some clones are absent from its copies; in checked studies, under half trace to an unresolved V gene, and the reason for the others is unknown. The sample includes about 200,000 clones, with approximately 94% observed a single time. The ten largest make up 0.76% of the sample. Specimen: peripheral blood. The receptors originated from a man aged 25-40 years with COVID-19, enrolled during active disease.

This chain joins TRBV3-1 (or the pseudogene TRBV3-2) and TRBJ1-6; D is possibly TRBD1 (5 bases). The V and J ends lost 8 bases and 6 bases respectively, with 11 bases between them. The CDR3 has 13 residues. The V gene's germline CDR1 is LGHDT and CDR2 YNNKEL (reference sequence). The CDR3 here is CASQTDSNSPLHF. CDR3 coding DNA: TGTGCCAGCCAAACAGACAGTAATTCACCCCTCCACTTT.

The chain joins TRBV4-2 to TRBJ2-3, with D possibly matching TRBD2 (7 bases). This CDR3 comprises 16 residues. From germline, CDR1 is LGHNA and CDR2 YNFKEQ. The germline V and J ends were trimmed by 0 bases and 3 bases, with 13 bases remaining between them. CDR3 amino acids: CASSQDSGGETDTQYF. CDR3 DNA sequence: TGTGCCAGCAGCCAAGATTCGGGGGGCGAGACAGATACGCAGTATTTT.